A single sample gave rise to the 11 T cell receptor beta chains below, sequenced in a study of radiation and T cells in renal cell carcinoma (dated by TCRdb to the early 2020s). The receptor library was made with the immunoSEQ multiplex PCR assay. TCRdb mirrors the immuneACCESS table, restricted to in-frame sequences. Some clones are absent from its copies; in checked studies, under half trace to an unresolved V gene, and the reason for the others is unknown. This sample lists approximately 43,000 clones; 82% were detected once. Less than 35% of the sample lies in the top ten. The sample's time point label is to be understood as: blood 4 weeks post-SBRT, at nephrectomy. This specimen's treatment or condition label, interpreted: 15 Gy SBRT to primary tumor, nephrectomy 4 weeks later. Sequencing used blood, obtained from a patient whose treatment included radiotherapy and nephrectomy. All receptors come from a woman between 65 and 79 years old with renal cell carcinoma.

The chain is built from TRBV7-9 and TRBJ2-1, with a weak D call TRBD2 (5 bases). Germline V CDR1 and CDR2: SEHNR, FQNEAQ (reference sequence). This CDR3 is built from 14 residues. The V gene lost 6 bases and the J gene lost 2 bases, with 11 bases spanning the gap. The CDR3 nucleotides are TGTGCCAGCAGAGGACTGACGACCTACAATGAGCAGTTCTTC. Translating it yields CASRGLTTYNEQFF.

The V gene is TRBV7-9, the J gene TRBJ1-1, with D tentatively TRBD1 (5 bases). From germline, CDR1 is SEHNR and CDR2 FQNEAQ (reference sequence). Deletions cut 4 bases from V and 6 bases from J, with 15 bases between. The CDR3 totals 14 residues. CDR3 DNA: TGTGCCAGCAGCTACCCCATGGGACGCTCTGAAGCTTTCTTT. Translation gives CASSYPMGRSEAFF.

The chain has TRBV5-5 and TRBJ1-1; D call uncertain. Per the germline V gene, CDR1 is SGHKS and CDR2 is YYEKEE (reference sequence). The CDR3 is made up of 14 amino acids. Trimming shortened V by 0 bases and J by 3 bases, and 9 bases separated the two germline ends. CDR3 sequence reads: CASSLGRRDTEAFF. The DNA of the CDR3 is TGTGCCAGCAGCTTGGGCCGAAGGGACACTGAAGCTTTCTTT.

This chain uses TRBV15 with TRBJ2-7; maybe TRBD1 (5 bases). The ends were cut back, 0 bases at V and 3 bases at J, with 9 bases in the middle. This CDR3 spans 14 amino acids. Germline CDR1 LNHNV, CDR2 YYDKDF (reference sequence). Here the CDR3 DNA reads TGTGCCACCAGCAGAGACCAGGGTAGCTACGAGCAGTACTTC. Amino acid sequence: CATSRDQGSYEQYF.

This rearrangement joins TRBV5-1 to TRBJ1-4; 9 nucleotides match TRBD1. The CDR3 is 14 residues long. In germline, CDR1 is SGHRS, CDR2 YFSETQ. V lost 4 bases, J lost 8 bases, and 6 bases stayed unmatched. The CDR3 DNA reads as TGCGCCAGCAGCCCGGGACAGGGTGGGGAAAAACTGTTTTTT. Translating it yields CASSPGQGGEKLFF.

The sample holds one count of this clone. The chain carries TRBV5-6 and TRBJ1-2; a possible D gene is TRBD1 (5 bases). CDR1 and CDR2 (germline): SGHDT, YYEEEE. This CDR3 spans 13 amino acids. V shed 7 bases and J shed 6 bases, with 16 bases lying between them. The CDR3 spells CASGRGWDDGYTF. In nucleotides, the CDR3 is TGTGCCAGCGGAAGGGGATGGGACGATGGCTACACCTTC.

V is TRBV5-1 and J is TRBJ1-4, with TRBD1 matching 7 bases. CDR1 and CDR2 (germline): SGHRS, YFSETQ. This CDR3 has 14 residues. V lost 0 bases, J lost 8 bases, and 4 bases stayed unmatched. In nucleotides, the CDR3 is TGCGCCAGCAGCTTGGGAAGGGGGCAGGAAAAACTGTTTTTT. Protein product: CASSLGRGQEKLFF.

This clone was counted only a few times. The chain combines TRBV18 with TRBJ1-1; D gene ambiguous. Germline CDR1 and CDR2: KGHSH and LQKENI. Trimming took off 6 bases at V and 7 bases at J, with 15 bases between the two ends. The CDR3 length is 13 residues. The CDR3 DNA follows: TGTGCCAGCTCCAGCGACCGTTTTAATGAAGCTTTCTTT. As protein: CASSSDRFNEAFF.

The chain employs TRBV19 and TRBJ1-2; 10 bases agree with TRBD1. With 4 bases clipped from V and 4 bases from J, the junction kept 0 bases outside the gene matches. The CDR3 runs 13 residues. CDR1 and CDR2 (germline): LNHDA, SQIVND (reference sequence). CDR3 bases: TGTGCCAGTAGTAGGGACAGGGGCTATGGCTACACCTTC. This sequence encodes CASSRDRGYGYTF.

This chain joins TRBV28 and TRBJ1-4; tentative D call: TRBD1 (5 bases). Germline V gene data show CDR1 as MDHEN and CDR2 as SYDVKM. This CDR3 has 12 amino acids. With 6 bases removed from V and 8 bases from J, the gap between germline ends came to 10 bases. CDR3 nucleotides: TGTGCCAGCAGGGCAGGGTGGGAAAAACTGTTTTTT. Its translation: CASRAGWEKLFF.

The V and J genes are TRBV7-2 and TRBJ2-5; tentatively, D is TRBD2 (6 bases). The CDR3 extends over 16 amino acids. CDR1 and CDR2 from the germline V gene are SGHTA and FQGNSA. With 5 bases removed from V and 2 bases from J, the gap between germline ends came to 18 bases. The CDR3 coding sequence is TGTGCCAGCAGCATATCGTATGGGACTGGACAAGAGACCCAGTACTTC. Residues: CASSISYGTGQETQYF.